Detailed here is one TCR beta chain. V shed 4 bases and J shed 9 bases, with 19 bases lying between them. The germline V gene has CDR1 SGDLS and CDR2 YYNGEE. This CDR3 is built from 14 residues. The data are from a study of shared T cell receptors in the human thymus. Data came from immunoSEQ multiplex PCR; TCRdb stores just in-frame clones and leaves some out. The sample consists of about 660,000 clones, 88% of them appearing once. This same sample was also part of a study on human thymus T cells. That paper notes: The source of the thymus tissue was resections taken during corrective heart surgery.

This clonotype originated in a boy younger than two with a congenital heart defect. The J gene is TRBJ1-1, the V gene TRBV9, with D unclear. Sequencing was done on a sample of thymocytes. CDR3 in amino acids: CASSPRGEGDKAFF. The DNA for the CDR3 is TGTGCCAGCAGCCCCCGGGGAGAAGGAGATAAAGCTTTCTTT.